This T cell receptor beta chain was obtained from a study of T cells in Graves' hyperthyroidism and ophthalmopathy. CDR1 DFQATT and CDR2 SNEGSKA come from the germline V gene (reference sequence). CDR3 length: 16 residues. V was clipped by 0 bases and J by 5 bases, with 19 bases between them. Uncontrolled infection, other autoimmune disease, pregnancy or lactation led to exclusion. This clonotype was seen repeatedly, ten times or more. Template material for amplifying TCR beta CDR3 regions consisted of RNA transcripts. The HTBI primer set served for first-round RT-PCR of the TCR CDR3. TCRdb processed the multiplex PCR reads anew with MiXCR; each CDR3 protein has one entry. This table holds approximately 300,000 distinct CDR3 sequences, about 18% found once.

Material for sequencing was blood. This receptor was identified in a woman in her sixties or seventies with Graves' ophthalmopathy. The gene calls are TRBV20-1 and TRBJ2-5, with D perhaps matching TRBD1 (5 bases). The CDR3 DNA reads as TGCAGTGCTAGAGATGTCAGGGCAAGGGCAGGGGAGACCCAGTACTTC. Its translation: CSARDVRARAGETQYF.